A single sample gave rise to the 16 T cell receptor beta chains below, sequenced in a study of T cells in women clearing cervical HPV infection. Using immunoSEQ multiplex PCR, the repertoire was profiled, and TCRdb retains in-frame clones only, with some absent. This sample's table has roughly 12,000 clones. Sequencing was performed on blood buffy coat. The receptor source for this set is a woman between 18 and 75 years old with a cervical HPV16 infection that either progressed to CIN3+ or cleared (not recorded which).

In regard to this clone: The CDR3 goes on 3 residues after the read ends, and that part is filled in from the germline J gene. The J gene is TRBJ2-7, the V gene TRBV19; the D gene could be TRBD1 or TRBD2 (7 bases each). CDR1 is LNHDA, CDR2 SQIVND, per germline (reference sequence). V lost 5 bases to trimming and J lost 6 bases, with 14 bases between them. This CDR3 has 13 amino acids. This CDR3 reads CASSAQGRGEQYF. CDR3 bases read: TGTGCCAGTAGTGCACAGGGGAGGGGCGAG. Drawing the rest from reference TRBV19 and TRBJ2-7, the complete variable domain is DGGITQSPKYLFRKEGQNVTLSCEQNLNHDAMYWYRQDPGQGLRLIYYSQIVNDFQKGDIAEGYSVSREKKESFPLTVTSAQKNPTAFYLCASSAQGRGEQYFGPGTRLTVT.

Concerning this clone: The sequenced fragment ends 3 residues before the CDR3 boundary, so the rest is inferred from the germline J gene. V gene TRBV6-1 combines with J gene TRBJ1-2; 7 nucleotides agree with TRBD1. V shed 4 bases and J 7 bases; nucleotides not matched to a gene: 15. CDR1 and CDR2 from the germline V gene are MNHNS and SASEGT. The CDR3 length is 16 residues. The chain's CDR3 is CASSAQLRDSNGGYTF. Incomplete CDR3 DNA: TGTGCCAGCAGTGCCCAGCTCCGGGACAGTAACGGTGGC.

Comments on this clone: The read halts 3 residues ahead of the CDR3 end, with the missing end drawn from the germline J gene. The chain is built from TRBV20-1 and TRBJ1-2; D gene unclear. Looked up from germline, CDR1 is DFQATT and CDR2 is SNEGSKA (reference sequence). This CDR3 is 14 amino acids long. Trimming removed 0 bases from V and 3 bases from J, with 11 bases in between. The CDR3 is CSARDTGKDYGYTF. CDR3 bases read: TGCAGTGCTAGAGATACGGGGAAGGACTATGGC.

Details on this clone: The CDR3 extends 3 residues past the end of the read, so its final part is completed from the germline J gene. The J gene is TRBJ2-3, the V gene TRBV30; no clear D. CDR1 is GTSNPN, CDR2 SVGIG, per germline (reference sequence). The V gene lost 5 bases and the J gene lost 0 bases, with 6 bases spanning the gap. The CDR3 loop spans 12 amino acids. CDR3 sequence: CAWGPSTDTQYF. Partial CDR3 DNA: TGTGCCTGGGGGCCGAGCACAGATACG. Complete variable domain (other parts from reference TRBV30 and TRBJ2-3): SQTIHQWPATLVQPVGSPLSLECTVEGTSNPNLYWYRQAAGRGLQLLFYSVGIGQISSEVPQNLSASRPQDRQFILSSKKLLLSDSGFYLCAWGPSTDTQYFGPGTRLTVL.

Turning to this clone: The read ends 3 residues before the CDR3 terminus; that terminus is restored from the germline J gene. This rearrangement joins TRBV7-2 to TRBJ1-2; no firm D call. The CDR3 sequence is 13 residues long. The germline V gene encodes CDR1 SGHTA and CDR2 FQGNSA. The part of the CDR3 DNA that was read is TGTGCCAGCAGCTTAGGGCTGGTGTTGGGC. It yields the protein CASSLGLVLG. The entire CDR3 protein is CASSLGLVLGYTF.

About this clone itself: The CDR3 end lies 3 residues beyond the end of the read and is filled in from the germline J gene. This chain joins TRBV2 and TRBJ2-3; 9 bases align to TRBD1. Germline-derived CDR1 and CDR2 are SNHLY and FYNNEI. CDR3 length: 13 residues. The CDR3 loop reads CASTKTGGQPQYF. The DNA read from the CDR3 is TGTGCCAGCACAAAGACAGGGGGGCAGCCG.

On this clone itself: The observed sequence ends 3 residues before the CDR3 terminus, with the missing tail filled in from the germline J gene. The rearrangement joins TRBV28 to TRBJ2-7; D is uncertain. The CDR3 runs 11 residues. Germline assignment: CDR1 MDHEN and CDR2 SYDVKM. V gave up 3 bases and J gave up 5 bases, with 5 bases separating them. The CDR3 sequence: CASSFADEQYF. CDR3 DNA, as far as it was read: TGTGCCAGCAGTTTTGCAGACGAG.

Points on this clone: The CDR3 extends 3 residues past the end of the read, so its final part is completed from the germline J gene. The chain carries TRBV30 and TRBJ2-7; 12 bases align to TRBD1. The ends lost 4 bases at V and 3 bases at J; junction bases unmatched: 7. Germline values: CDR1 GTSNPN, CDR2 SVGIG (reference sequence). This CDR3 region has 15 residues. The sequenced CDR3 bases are TGTGCCTGGACTCCCGGGACAGGGGGCTTCTACGAG. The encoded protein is CAWTPGTGGFYE. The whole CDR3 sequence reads CAWTPGTGGFYEQYF. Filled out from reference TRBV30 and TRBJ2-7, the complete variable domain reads SQTIHQWPATLVQPVGSPLSLECTVEGTSNPNLYWYRQAAGRGLQLLFYSVGIGQISSEVPQNLSASRPQDRQFILSSKKLLLSDSGFYLCAWTPGTGGFYEQYFGPGTRLTVT.

CDR3 protein: CATRTGRGRNTEAFF. Partial CDR3 DNA: TGTGCCACCCGGACAGGGCGAGGACGAAACACTGAA. V is TRBV28 and J is TRBJ1-1; 8 nucleotides agree with TRBD1. Coverage ceases 3 residues before the CDR3 finishes, and the germline J gene fills in the end. V shed 10 bases, J shed 2 bases, and the junction held 12 bases outside the gene matches. Germline V gene sequence: CDR1 MDHEN, CDR2 SYDVKM. The CDR3 loop spans 15 amino acids.

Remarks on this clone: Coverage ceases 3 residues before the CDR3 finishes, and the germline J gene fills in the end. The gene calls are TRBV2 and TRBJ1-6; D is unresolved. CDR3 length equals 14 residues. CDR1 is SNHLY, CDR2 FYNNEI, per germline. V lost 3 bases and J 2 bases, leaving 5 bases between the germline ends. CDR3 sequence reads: CASSDQAYNSPLHF. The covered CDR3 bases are TGTGCCAGCAGTGATCAGGCCTATAATTCACCC.

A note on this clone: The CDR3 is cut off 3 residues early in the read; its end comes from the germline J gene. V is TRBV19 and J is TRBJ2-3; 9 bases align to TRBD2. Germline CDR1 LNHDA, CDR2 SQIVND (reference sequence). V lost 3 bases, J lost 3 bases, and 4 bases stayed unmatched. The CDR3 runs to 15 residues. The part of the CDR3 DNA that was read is TGTGCCAGTAGTATTCCAGCGGGGGGAACAGATACG. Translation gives CASSIPAGGTDT. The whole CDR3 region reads CASSIPAGGTDTQYF.

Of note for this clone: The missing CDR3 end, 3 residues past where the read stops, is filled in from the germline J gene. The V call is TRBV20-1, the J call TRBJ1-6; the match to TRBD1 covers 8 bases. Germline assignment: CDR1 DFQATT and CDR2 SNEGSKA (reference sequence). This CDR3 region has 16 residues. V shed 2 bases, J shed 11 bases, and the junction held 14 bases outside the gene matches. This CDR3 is CSARSQRQGLGPPLHF. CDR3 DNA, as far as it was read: TGCAGTGCTAGATCCCAACGACAGGGGTTGGGGCCACCC.

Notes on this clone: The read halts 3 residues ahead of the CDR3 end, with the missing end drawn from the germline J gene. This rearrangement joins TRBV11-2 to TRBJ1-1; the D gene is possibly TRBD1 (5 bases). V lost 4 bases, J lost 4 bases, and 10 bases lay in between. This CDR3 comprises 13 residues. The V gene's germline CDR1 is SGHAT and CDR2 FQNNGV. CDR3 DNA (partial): TGTGCCAGCAGCTCTATGGGGGGCACTGAA. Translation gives CASSSMGGTE. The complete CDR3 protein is CASSSMGGTEAFF.

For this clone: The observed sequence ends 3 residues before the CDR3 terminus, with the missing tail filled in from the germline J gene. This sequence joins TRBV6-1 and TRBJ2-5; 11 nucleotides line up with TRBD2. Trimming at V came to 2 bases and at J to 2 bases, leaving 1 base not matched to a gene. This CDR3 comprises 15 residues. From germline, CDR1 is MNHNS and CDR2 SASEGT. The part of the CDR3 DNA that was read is TGTGCCAGCAGTGAATTAGCGGGGGGGCAAGAGACC. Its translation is CASSELAGGQET. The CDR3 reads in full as CASSELAGGQETQYF.

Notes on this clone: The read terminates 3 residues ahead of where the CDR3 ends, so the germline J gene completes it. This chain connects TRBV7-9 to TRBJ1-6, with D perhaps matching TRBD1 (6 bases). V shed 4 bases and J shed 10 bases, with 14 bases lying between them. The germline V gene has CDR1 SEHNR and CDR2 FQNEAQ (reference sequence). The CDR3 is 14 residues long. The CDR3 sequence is CASSSQGSRSPLHF. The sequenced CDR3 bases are TGTGCCAGCAGCTCCCAGGGGAGTAGATCACCC.

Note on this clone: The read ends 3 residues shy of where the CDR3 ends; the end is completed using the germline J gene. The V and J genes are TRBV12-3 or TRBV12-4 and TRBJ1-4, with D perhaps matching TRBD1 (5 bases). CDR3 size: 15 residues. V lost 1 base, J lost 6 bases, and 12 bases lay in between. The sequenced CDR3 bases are TGTGCCAGCAGTTTAGGGCAGGGAGGGCATGAAAAA. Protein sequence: CASSLGQGGHEK. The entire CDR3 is CASSLGQGGHEKLFF.